The clone carrying this T cell receptor (beta chain) was counted between two and nine times. This specimen belongs to a study of T-cell reconstitution after alpha-beta-depleted transplantation in children. Unique molecular identifiers were used to barcode this TCRbeta library. TCRdb called the PCR reads again in MiXCR, with one record for every CDR3 protein. The sample carries 150,000 to 200,000 distinct CDR3 sequences, approximately 6.6% recorded once. The germline V and J ends were trimmed by 4 bases and 11 bases, with 17 bases remaining between them. This CDR3 is 13 amino acids long. Germline CDR1 and CDR2: MNHNY and SVGAGI (reference sequence).

The genes are TRBV6-6 and TRBJ1-1, with D perhaps matching TRBD1 (6 bases). The receptor was isolated from a human donor who donated a stem cell graft to a child with Wiskott-Aldrich syndrome. The material was PBMCs from the stem cell graft donor, obtained from the stem cell graft. The CDR3 spells CASSSTGLVDAFF. CDR3 DNA sequence: TGTGCCAGCAGTTCCACAGGGTTAGTAGATGCTTTCTTT.